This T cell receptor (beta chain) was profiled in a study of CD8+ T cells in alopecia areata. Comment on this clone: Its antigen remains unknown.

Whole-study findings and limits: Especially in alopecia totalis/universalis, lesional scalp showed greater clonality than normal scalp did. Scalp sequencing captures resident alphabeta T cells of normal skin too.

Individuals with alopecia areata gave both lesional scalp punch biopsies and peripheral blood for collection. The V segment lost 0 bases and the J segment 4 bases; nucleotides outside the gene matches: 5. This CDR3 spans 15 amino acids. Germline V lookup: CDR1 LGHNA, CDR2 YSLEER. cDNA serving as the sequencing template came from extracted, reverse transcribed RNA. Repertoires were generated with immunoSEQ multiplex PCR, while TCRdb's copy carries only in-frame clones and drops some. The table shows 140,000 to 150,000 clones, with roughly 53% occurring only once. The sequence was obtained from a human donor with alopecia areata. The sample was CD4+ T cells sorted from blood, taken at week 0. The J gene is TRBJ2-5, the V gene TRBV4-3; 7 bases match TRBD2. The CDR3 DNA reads TGCGCCAGCAGCCAAGATTACGGGGAGGGAGAGACCCAGTACTTC. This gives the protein CASSQDYGEGETQYF.